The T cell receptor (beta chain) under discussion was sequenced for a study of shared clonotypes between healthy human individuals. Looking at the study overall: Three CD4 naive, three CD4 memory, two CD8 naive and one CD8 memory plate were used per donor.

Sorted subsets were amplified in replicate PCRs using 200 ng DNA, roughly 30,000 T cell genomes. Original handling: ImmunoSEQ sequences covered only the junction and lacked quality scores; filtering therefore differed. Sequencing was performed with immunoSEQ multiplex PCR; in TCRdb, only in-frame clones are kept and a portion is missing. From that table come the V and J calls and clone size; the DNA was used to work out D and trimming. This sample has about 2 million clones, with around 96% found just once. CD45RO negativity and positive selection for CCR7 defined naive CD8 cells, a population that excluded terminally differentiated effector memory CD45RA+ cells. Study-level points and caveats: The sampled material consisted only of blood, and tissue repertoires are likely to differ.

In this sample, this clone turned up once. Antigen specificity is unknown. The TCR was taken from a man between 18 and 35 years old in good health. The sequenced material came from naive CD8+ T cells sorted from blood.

The CDR3 DNA is TGTGCCAGCAGCGCACAGGGTTTCGAGCAGTACTTC. It encodes CASSAQGFEQYF. This chain connects TRBV5-4 to TRBJ2-7; D is possibly TRBD1 (6 bases). CDR3 length equals 12 residues. V was trimmed by 4 bases and J by 6 bases, leaving 11 bases between them. Per germline, CDR1 SGHNT and CDR2 YYREEE (reference sequence).